The 9 T cell receptor beta chains in this list originate from one sample, sequenced in a study of CD8+ T cells in alopecia areata. Investigators isolated RNA and reverse transcribed it into cDNA to act as the sequencing template. The data were produced by immunoSEQ multiplex PCR, yet TCRdb's version contains in-frame clones alone and is incomplete. The table has roughly 110,000 clones, 55% to 60% seen once; the top ten hold 3% to 4%. Treatment given: oral pan-JAK inhibitor, 5-10 mg twice daily. The sequencing here drew on CD4+ T cells sorted from blood, taken at week 24, from a patient treated with tofacitinib. The receptor source for this set is a human donor with alopecia areata.

This clone occurred once. This chain links TRBV27 with TRBJ1-2, with TRBD1 as a possible D gene (6 bases). V was shortened by 6 bases and J by 2 bases, with 13 bases between the two germline ends. Looked up from germline, CDR1 is MNHEY and CDR2 is SMNVEV (reference sequence). CDR3 length: 14 residues. Written as DNA, the CDR3 is TGTGCCAGCAGGAGAGAAACAGGGAACTATGGCTACACCTTC. Protein product: CASRRETGNYGYTF.

The chain carries TRBV30 and TRBJ1-6; D unresolved. Trimming cost V 2 bases and J 13 bases, with 9 bases left between them. This CDR3 has 11 amino acids. Germline values: CDR1 GTSNPN, CDR2 SVGIG (reference sequence). The CDR3 nucleotides are TGTGCCTGGAGTCGTGTTTCCCCCCTCCACTTT. It specifies CAWSRVSPLHF.

This clone was picked up a small number of times. The chain joins TRBV4-2 to TRBJ2-3, with TRBD2 matching 9 bases. The V segment lost 1 base and the J segment 0 bases; nucleotides outside the gene matches: 5. Germline-derived CDR1 and CDR2 are LGHNA and YNFKEQ. This CDR3 comprises 17 residues. This CDR3 reads CASSQVIGTSSTDTQYF. The CDR3 DNA is TGTGCCAGCAGCCAAGTAATCGGGACTAGCAGCACAGATACGCAGTATTTT.

This clone was seen only once. J is TRBJ2-5 and V is TRBV4-3, with unresolved D. CDR1 is LGHNA and CDR2 is YSLEER in the germline V gene. Trimming cost V 1 base and J 5 bases, with 14 bases left between them. The length of the CDR3 is 15 residues. CDR3 region: CASSQVPGPRETQYF. DNA of the CDR3: TGCGCCAGCAGCCAAGTCCCGGGCCCCAGGGAGACCCAGTACTTC.

The genes are TRBV18 and TRBJ1-1; D perhaps matches TRBD1 (5 bases). This CDR3 is built from 13 residues. Germline V gene lookup returns CDR1 KGHSH and CDR2 LQKENI. The germline V and J ends were trimmed by 2 bases and 9 bases, with 13 bases remaining between them. The DNA of the CDR3 is TGTGCCAGCTCACCAGTTTCAGGGCCGCAAGCTTTCTTT. Translation gives CASSPVSGPQAFF.

The CDR3 coding sequence is TGTGCCAGCAGCGTAGCCCCCCTTTCCTACGAGCAGTACTTC. As protein: CASSVAPLSYEQYF. The chain combines TRBV9 with TRBJ2-7; D gene unclear. CDR1 SGDLS and CDR2 YYNGEE come from the germline V gene. The CDR3 runs 14 residues. V was pared by 0 bases and J by 1 base, with 8 bases between.

The genes are TRBV5-1 and TRBJ2-1; 11 bases are shared with TRBD2. Losses at the gene ends were 4 bases for V and 6 bases for J; bases not matched to a gene: 6. Germline V gene lookup returns CDR1 SGHRS and CDR2 YFSETQ. This CDR3 comprises 15 residues. As DNA, the CDR3 is TGCGCCAGCAGCCCCAAGACTAGCGGGGCCAATGAGCAGTTCTTC. It codes for CASSPKTSGANEQFF.

This clone came up a few times. This chain uses TRBV7-9 with TRBJ2-7, with D perhaps matching TRBD1 (6 bases). Trimming left V 1 base short and J 0 bases short, with 10 bases between. The CDR3 contains 15 residues. Germline V lookup: CDR1 SEHNR, CDR2 FQNEAQ (reference sequence). CDR3 sequence: CASSLGGTRSYEQYF. CDR3 coding DNA: TGTGCCAGCAGCTTAGGTGGGACACGCTCCTACGAGCAGTACTTC.

This chain links TRBV19 with TRBJ1-4, with D unresolved. Trimming pared 6 bases from V and 6 bases from J, leaving 17 bases between. The CDR3 has 15 residues. Germline CDR1 and CDR2: LNHDA and SQIVND (reference sequence). In DNA, the CDR3 is TGTGCCAGTAGCCCCGCCGGGAAGGATGATGAAAAACTGTTTTTT. Protein product: CASSPAGKDDEKLFF.